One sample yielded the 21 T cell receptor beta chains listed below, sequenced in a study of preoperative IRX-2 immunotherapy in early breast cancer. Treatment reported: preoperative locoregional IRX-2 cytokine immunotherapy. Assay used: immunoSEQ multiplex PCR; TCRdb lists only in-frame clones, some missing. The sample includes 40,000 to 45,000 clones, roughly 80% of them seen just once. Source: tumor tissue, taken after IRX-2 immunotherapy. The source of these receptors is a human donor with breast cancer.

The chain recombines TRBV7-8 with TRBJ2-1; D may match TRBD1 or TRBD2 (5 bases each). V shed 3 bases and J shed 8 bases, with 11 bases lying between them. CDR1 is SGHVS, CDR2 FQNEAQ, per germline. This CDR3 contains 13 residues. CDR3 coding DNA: TGTGCCAGCAGCTTCCGACGGGGCCATGAGCAGTTCTTC. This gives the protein CASSFRRGHEQFF.

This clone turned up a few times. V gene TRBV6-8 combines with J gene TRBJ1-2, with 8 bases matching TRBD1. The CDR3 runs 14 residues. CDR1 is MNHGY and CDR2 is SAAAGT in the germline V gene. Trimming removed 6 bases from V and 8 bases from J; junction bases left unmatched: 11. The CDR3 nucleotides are TGTGCCAGCAGATCTGACAGGGGCCCTGCCGGCTACACCTTC. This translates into CASRSDRGPAGYTF.

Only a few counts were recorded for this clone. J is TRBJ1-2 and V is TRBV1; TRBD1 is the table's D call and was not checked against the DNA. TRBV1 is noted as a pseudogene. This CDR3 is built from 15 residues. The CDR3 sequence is CASSQEPGSGYGYTF. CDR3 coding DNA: TGCGCCAGCAGCCAAGAACCAGGCAGTGGATATGGCTACACCTTC.

The CDR3 reads CASRAPSTEQYF. CDR3 sequence (DNA): TGTGCCAGTAGGGCCCCGTCAACCGAGCAGTACTTC. The chain is built from TRBV19 and TRBJ2-7; no definite D call. The CDR3 extends over 12 amino acids. Germline lookup yields CDR1 LNHDA and CDR2 SQIVND (reference sequence). Trimming pared 6 bases from V and 6 bases from J, leaving 12 bases between.

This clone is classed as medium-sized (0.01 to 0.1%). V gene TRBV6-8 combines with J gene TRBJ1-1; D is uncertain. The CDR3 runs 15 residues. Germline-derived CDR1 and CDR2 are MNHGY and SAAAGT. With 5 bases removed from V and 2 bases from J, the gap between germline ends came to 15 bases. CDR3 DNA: TGTGCCAGCAGTGGCCAGAAGACGGGTAACACTGAAGCTTTCTTT. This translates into CASSGQKTGNTEAFF.

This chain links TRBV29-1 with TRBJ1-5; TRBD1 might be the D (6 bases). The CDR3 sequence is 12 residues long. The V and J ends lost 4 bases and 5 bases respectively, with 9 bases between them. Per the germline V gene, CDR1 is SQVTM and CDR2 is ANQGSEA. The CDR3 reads CSVGDTYQPQHF. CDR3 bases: TGCAGCGTTGGGGACACATATCAGCCCCAGCATTTT.

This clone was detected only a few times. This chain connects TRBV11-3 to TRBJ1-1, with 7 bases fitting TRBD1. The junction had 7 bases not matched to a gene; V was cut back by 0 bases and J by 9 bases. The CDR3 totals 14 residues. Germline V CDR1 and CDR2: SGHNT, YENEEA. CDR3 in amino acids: CASSLDAPGQKAFF. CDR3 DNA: TGTGCCAGCAGCTTAGACGCCCCGGGACAGAAAGCTTTCTTT.

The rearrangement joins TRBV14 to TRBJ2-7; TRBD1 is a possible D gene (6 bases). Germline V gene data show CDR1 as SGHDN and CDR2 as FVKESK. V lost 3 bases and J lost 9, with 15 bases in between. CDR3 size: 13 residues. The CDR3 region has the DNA TGTGCCAGCAGCCAGGCAGGGGTGGGCGTGCAGTACTTC. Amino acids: CASSQAGVGVQYF.

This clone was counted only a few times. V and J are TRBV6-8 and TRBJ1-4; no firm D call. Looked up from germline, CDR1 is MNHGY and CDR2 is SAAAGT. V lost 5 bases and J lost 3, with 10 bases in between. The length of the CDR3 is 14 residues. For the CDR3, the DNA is TGTGCCAGCAGTGCCTGGCAGGCTAATGAAAAACTGTTTTTT. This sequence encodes CASSAWQANEKLFF.

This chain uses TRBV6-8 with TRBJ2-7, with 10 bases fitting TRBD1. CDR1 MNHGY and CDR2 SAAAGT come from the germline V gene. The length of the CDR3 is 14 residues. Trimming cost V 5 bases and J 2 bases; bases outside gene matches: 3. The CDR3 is CASSRTGGAYEQYF. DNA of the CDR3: TGTGCCAGCAGTAGGACAGGGGGGGCCTACGAGCAGTACTTC.

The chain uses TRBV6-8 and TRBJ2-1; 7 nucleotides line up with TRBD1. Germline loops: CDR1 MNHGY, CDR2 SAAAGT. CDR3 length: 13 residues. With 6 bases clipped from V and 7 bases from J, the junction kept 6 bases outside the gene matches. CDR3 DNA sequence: TGTGCCAGCAGGGAGACAGGGATGAATGAGCAGTTCTTC. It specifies CASRETGMNEQFF.

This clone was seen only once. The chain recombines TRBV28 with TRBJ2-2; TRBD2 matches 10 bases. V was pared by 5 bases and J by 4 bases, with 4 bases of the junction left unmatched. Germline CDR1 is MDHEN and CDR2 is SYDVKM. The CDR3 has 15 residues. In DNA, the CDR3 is TGTGCCAGCAGTGACGGACTAGCGGTCACCGGGGAGCTGTTTTTT. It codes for CASSDGLAVTGELFF.

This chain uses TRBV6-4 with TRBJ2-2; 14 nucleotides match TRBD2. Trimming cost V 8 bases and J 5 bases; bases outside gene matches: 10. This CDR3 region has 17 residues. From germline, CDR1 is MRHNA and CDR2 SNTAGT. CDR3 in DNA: TGTGCCAGCGGGAGGACTAGCGGGGGGTCTTGGACCGGGGAGCTGTTTTTT. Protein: CASGRTSGGSWTGELFF.

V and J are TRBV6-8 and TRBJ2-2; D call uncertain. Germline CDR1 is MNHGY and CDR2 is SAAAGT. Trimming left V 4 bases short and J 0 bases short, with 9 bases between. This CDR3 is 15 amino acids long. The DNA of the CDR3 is TGTGCCAGCAGTTTTGCGCGCGCGAACACCGGGGAGCTGTTTTTT. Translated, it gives CASSFARANTGELFF.

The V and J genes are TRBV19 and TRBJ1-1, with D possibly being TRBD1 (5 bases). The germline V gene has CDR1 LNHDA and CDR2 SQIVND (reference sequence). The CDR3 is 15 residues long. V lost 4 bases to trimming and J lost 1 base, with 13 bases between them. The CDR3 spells CASSRNRLSNTEAFF. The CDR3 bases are TGTGCCAGTAGTAGAAACAGGTTATCGAACACTGAAGCTTTCTTT.

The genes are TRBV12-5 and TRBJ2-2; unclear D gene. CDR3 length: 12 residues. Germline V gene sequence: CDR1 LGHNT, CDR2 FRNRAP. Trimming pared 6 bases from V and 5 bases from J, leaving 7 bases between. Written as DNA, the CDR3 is TGTGCTAGTGGACACAAAACCGGGGAGCTGTTTTTT. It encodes CASGHKTGELFF.

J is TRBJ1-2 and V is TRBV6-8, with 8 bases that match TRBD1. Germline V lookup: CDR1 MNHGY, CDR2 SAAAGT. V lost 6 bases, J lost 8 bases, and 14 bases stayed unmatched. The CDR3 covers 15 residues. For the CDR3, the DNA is TGTGCCAGCAGGAGGACAGGGACACTTCGTGAAGGCTACACCTTC. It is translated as CASRRTGTLREGYTF.

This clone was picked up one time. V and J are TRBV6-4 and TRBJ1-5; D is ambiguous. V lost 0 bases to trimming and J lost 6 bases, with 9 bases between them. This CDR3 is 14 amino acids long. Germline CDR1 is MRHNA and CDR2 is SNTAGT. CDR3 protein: CASSDSIGRQPQHF. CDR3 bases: TGTGCCAGCAGTGACTCGATTGGACGTCAGCCCCAGCATTTT.

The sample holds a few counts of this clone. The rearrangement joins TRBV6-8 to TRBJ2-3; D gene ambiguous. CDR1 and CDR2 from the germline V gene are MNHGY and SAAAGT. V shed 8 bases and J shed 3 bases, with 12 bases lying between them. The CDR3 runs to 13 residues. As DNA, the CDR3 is TGTGCCAGCTATGTGGCATCGACAGATACGCAGTATTTT. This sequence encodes CASYVASTDTQYF.

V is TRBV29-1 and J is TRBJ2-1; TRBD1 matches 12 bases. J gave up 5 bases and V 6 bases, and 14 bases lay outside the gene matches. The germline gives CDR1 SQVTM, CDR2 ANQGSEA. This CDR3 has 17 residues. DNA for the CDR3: TGCAGCGTCGCTGGGACAGGGGGCGCGAGCTACAACAATGAGCAGTTCTTC. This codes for CSVAGTGGASYNNEQFF.

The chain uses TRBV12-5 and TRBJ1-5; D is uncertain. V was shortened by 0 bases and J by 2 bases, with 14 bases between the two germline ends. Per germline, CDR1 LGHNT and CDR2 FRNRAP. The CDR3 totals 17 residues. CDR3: CASGLVYPPKGNQPQHF. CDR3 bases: TGTGCTAGTGGTTTGGTTTACCCTCCAAAGGGCAATCAGCCCCAGCATTTT.